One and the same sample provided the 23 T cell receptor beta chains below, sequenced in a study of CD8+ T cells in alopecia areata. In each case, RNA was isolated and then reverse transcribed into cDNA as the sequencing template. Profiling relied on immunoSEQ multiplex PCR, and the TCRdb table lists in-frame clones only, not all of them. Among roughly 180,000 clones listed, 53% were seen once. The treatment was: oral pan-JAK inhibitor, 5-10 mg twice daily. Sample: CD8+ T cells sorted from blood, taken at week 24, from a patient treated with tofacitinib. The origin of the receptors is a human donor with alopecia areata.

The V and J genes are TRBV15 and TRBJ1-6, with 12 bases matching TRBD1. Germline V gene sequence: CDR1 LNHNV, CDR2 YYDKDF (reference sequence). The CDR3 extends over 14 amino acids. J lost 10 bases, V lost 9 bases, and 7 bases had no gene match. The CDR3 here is CATRRDRGRSPLHF. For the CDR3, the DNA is TGTGCCACGAGAAGGGACAGGGGGCGATCACCCCTCCACTTT.

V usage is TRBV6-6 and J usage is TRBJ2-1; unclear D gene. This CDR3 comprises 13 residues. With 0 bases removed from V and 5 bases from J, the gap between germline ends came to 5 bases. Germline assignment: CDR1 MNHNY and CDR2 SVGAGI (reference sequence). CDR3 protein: CASSYSRDNEQFF. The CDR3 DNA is TGTGCCAGCAGTTACTCCAGAGACAATGAGCAGTTCTTC.

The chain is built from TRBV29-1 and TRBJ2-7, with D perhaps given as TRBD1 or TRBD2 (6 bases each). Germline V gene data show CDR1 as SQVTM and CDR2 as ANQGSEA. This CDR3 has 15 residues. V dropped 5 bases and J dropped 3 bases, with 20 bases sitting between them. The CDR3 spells CSVTTGYGTDYEQYF. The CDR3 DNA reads TGCAGCGTTACCACAGGGTACGGGACTGACTACGAGCAGTACTTC.

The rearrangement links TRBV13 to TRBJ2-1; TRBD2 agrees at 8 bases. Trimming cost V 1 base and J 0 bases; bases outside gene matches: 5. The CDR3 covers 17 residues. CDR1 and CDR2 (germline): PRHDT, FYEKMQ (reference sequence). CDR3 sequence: CASSLALSGGSYNEQFF. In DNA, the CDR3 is TGTGCCAGCAGCTTAGCCCTGAGCGGGGGCTCCTACAATGAGCAGTTCTTC.

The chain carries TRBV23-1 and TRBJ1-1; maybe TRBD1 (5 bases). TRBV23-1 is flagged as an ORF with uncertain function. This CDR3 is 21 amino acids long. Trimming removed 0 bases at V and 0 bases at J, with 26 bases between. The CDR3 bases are TGCGCCAGCAGTCAATCTCGGGGGTTGCGGAAGGCAGATGCGATGAACACTGAAGCTTTCTTT. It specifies CASSQSRGLRKADAMNTEAFF.

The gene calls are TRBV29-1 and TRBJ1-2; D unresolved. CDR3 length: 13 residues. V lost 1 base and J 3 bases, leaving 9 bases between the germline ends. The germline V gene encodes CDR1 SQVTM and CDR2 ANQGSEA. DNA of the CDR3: TGCAGCGTTGAAGCGGGTCAGGACTATGGCTACACCTTC. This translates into CSVEAGQDYGYTF.

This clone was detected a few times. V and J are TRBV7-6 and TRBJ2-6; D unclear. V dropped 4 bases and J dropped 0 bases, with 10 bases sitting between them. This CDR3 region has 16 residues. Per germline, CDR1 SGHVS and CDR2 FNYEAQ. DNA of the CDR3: TGTGCCAGCAGCTCCGGACGGAGCTCTGGGGCCAACGTCCTGACTTTC. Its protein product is CASSSGRSSGANVLTF.

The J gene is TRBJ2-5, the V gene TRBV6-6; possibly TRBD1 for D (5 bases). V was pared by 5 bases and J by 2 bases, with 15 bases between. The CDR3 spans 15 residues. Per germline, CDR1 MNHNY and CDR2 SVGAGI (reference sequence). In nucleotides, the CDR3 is TGTGCCAGCAGTCACCGACCGACAGTGCAAGAGACCCAGTACTTC. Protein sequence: CASSHRPTVQETQYF.

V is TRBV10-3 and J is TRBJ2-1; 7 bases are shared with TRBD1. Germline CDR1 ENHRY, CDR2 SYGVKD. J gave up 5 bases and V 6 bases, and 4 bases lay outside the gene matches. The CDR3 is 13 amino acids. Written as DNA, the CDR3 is TGTGCCATCAGAGACAGGGTAGACAATGAGCAGTTCTTC. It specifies CAIRDRVDNEQFF.

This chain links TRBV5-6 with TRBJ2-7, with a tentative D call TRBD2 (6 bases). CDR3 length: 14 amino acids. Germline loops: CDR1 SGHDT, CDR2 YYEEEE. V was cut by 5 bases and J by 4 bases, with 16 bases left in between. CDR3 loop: CASSPSAGRYEQYF. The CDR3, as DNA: TGTGCCAGCAGTCCGTCGGCAGGGAGGTACGAGCAGTACTTC.

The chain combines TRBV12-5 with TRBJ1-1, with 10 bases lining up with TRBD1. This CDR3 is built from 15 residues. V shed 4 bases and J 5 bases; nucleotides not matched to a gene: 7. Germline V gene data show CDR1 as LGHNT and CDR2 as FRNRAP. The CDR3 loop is CASGSSGTGATEAFF. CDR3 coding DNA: TGTGCTAGTGGTTCCTCCGGGACAGGGGCTACTGAAGCTTTCTTT.

This CDR3 is CASSPRDRGSYEQYF. CDR3 DNA sequence: TGTGCCAGCAGCCCTAGGGACAGGGGTTCCTACGAGCAGTACTTC. This chain joins TRBV7-9 and TRBJ2-7; TRBD1 matches 10 bases. Germline assignment: CDR1 SEHNR and CDR2 FQNEAQ (reference sequence). CDR3 length: 15 residues. Trimming at V came to 5 bases and at J to 1 base, leaving 5 bases not matched to a gene. Full variable domain (rest looked up from reference TRBV7-9 and TRBJ2-7): DTGVSQNPRHKITKRGQNVTFRCDPISEHNRLYWYRQTLGQGPEFLTYFQNEAQLEKSRLLSDRFSAERPKGSFSTLEIQRTEQGDSAMYLCASSPRDRGSYEQYFGPGTRLTVT.

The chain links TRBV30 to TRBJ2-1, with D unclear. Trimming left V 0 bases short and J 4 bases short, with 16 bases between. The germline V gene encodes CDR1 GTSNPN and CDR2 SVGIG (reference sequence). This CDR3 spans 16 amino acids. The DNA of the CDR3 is TGTGCCTGGAGTGTACACACGTCCCCCTCTTACAATGAGCAGTTCTTC. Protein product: CAWSVHTSPSYNEQFF.

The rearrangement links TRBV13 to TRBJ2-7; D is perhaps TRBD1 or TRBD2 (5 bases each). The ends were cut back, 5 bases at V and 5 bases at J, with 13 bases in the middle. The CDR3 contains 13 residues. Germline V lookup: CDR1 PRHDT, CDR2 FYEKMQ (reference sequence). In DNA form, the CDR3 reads TGTGCCAGCAGCCCTGTGGGGGTGGACGAGCAGTACTTC. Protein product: CASSPVGVDEQYF.

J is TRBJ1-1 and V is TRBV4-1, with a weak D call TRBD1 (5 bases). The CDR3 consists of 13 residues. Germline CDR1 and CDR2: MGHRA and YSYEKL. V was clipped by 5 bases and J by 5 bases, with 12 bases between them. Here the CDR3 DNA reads TGCGCCAGCAGCTGGACGGGGGTAACTGAAGCTTTCTTT. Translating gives CASSWTGVTEAFF.

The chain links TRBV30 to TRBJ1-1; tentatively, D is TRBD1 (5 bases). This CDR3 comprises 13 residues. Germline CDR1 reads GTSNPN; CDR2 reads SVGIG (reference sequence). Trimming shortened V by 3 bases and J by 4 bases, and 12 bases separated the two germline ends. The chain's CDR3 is CAWSSGSITEAFF. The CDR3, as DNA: TGTGCCTGGAGCTCAGGGAGTATCACTGAAGCTTTCTTT.

CDR3 loop: CASSPSGGVSEQFF. The CDR3 DNA reads TGTGCCAGCAGCCCTAGCGGGGGGGTGAGTGAGCAGTTCTTC. This chain connects TRBV7-8 to TRBJ2-1, with 12 bases fitting TRBD2. Germline values: CDR1 SGHVS, CDR2 FQNEAQ. V was pared by 5 bases and J by 9 bases, with 5 bases of the junction left unmatched. The CDR3 runs 14 residues.

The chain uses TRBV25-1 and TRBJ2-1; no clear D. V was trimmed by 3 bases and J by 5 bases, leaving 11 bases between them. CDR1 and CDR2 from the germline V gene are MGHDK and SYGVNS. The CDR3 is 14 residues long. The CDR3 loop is CASSEGPRDNEQFF. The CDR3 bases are TGTGCCAGCAGTGAGGGCCCCCGGGACAATGAGCAGTTCTTC.

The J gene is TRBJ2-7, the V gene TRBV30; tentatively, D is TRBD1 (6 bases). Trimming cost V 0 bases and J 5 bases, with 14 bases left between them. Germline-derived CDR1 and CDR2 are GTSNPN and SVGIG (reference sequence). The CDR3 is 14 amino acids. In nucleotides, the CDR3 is TGTGCCTGGAGTGTAGTGGGGGCGAGCGACGAGCAGTACTTC. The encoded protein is CAWSVVGASDEQYF. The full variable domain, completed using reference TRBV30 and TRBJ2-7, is SQTIHQWPATLVQPVGSPLSLECTVEGTSNPNLYWYRQAAGRGLQLLFYSVGIGQISSEVPQNLSASRPQDRQFILSSKKLLLSDSGFYLCAWSVVGASDEQYFGPGTRLTVT.

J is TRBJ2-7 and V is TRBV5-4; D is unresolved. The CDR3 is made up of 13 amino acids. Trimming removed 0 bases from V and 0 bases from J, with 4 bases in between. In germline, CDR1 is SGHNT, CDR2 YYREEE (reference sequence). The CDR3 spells CASSLVGSYEQYF. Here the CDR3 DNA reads TGTGCCAGCAGCTTGGTCGGCTCCTACGAGCAGTACTTC.

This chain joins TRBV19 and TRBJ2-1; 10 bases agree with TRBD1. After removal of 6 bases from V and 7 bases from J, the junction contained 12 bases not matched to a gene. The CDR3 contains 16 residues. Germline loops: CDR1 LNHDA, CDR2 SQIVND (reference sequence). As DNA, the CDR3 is TGTGCCAGTAGAGGTTTGTTCGACAGGGGGCATAATGAGCAGTTCTTC. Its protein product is CASRGLFDRGHNEQFF. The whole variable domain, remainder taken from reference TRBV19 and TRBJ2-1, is DGGITQSPKYLFRKEGQNVTLSCEQNLNHDAMYWYRQDPGQGLRLIYYSQIVNDFQKGDIAEGYSVSREKKESFPLTVTSAQKNPTAFYLCASRGLFDRGHNEQFFGPGTRLTVL.

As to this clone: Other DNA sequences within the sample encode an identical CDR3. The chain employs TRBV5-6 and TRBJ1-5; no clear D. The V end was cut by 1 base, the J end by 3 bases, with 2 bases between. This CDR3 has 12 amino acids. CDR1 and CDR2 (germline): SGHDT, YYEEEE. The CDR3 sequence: CASSLLNQPQHF. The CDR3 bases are TGTGCCAGCAGCTTGCTCAATCAGCCCCAGCATTTT.

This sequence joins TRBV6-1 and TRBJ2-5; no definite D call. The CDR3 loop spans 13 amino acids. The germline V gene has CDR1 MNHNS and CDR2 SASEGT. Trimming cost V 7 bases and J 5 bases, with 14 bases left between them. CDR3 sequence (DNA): TGTGCCAGCATCCATTGGGGTGGGGAGACCCAGTACTTC. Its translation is CASIHWGGETQYF.